In its sample, the clone carrying this T cell receptor (beta chain) was seen a few times. The antigen is undetermined. These data are taken from a study of T cell repertoires in cytomegalovirus infection. Overall study context: Indications of both CMV infection and matching HLA type were provided by public TCR beta signatures.

Findings and limits, study-wide: Identification of carriers of CMV plus the relevant HLA was achieved through cumulative public TCR beta family frequency.

V lost 0 bases and J 5 bases, leaving 14 bases between the germline ends. Germline-derived CDR1 and CDR2 are SGHRS and YFSETQ. The CDR3 length is 15 residues. Via MiXCR, TCRdb re-called the reads, giving one row per CDR3 protein. The repertoire has around 300,000 distinct CDR3 sequences, around 9.5% of them found once; the top ten carry around 4%. The rearrangement uses TRBV5-1 and TRBJ1-1; D call uncertain. The material sequenced was PBMCs. The sequence was collected from a human donor in good health (CMV status not recorded). Some clones in this sample may be carry-over from other donors' samples. Here the CDR3 reads CASSLDRRRNTEAFF. The CDR3, as DNA: TGCGCCAGCAGCTTGGATAGGCGGCGAAATACTGAAGCTTTCTTT.